This T cell receptor (beta chain) was recovered during a study of blood T cell repertoires in COVID-19. Data came from immunoSEQ multiplex PCR; TCRdb stores just in-frame clones and leaves some out. The repertoire consists of around 200,000 clones, with approximately 80% occurring once and the leading ten covering approximately 13%. The source of this sequence is a woman aged 45 to 65 with acute or convalescent COVID-19. The sample was peripheral blood.

CDR3 coding DNA: TGTGCCAGCTGGCCTGGGACAGGGGGATCACCCCTCCACTTT. It is translated as CASWPGTGGSPLHF. The chain employs TRBV2 and TRBJ1-6; 11 bases line up with TRBD1. Trimming cost V 8 bases and J 10 bases; bases outside gene matches: 7. Germline values: CDR1 SNHLY, CDR2 FYNNEI. The CDR3 extends over 14 amino acids.